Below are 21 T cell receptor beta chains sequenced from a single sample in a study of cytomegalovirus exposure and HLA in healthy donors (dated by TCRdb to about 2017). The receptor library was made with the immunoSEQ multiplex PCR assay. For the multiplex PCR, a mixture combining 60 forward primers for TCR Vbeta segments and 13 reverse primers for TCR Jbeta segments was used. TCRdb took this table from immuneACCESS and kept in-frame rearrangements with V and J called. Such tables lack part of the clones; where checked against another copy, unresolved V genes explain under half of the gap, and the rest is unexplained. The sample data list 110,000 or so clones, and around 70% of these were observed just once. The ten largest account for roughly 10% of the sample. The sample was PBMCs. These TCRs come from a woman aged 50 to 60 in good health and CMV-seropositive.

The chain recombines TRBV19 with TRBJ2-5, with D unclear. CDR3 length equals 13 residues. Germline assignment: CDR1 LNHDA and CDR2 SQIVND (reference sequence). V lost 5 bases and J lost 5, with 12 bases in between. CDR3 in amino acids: CASSRDVTETQYF. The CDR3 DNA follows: TGTGCCAGTAGTCGAGATGTCACGGAGACCCAGTACTTC. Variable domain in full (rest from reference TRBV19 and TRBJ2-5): DGGITQSPKYLFRKEGQNVTLSCEQNLNHDAMYWYRQDPGQGLRLIYYSQIVNDFQKGDIAEGYSVSREKKESFPLTVTSAQKNPTAFYLCASSRDVTETQYFGPGTRLLVL.

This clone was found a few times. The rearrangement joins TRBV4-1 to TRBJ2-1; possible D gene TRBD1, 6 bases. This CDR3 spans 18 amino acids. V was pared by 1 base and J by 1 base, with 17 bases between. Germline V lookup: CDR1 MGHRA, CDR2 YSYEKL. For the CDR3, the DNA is TGCGCCAGCAGCCAAGCGTGGCAGGGGCCCTCTTCCTACAATGAGCAGTTCTTC. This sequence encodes CASSQAWQGPSSYNEQFF.

CDR3 in DNA: TGTGCCAGCAGCTCGACAGGTGAGGGCTACACCTTC. Amino acid sequence: CASSSTGEGYTF. The chain joins TRBV5-6 to TRBJ1-2; D may be TRBD1 (6 bases). There are 12 residues in the CDR3. In germline, CDR1 is SGHDT, CDR2 YYEEEE. V lost 3 bases and J 8 bases, leaving 11 bases between the germline ends.

CDR3 nucleotide sequence: TGTGCCACCAGCAAACCCGGGACAGGGGCCGTCTACGAGCAGTACTTC. It yields the protein CATSKPGTGAVYEQYF. V gene TRBV15 combines with J gene TRBJ2-7; the match to TRBD1 covers 10 bases. V gave up 4 bases and J gave up 3 bases; unmatched junction bases: 9. This CDR3 comprises 16 residues. Germline V gives CDR1 LNHNV, CDR2 YYDKDF (reference sequence).

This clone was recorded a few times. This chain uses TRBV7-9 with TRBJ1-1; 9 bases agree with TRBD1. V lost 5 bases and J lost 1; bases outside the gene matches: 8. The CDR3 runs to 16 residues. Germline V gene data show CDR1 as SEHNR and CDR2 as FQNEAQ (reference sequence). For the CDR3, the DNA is TGTGCCAGCAGCGACATCGACAGGGGGAAGAACACTGAAGCTTTCTTT. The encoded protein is CASSDIDRGKNTEAFF.

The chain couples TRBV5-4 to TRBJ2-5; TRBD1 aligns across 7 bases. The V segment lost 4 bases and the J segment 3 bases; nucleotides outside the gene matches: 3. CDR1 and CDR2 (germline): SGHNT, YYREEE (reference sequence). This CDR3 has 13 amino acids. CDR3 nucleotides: TGTGCCAGCAGCACCGGGACAGAAGAGACCCAGTACTTC. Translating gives CASSTGTEETQYF.

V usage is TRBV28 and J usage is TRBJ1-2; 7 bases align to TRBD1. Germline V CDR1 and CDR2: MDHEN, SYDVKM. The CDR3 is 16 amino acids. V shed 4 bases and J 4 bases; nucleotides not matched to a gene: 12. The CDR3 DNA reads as TGTGCCAGCAGTTCGCTCCGGGACAGTCTCTTCTATGGCTACACCTTC. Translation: CASSSLRDSLFYGYTF.

As DNA, the CDR3 is TGTGCCAGCAGTCAAACCGGGACTAGCGGATCCTACGAGCAGTACTTC. Translated, it gives CASSQTGTSGSYEQYF. This rearrangement joins TRBV28 to TRBJ2-7, with 11 bases matching TRBD2. The germline V gene has CDR1 MDHEN and CDR2 SYDVKM. V shed 5 bases, J shed 1 base, and the junction held 7 bases outside the gene matches. This CDR3 comprises 16 residues.

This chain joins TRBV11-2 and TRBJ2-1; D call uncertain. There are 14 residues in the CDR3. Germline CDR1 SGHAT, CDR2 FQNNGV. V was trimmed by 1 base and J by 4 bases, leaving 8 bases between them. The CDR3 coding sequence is TGTGCCAGCAGCTTAGGCGGTAGTTACAATGAGCAGTTCTTC. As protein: CASSLGGSYNEQFF. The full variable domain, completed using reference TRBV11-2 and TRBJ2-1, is EAGVAQSPRYKIIEKRQSVAFWCNPISGHATLYWYQQILGQGPKLLIQFQNNGVVDDSQLPKDRFSAERLKGVDSTLKIQPAKLEDSAVYLCASSLGGSYNEQFFGPGTRLTVL.

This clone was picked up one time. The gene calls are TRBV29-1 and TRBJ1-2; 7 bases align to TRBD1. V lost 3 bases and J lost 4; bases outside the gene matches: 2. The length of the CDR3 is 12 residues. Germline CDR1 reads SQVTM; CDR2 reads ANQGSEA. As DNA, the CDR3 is TGCAGCGTTGACGGGACAGTCTATGGCTACACCTTC. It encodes CSVDGTVYGYTF.

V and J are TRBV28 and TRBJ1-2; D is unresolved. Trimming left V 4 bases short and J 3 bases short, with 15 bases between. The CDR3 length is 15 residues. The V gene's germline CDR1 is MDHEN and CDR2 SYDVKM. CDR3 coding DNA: TGTGCCAGCAGTTCCCCTACCTGGACTCACTATGGCTACACCTTC. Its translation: CASSSPTWTHYGYTF.

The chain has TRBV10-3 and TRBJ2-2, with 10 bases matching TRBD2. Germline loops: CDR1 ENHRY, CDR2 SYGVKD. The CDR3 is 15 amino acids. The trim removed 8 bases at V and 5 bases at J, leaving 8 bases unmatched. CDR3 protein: CAISAGGTETGELFF. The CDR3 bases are TGTGCCATCTCAGCGGGAGGGACGGAAACCGGGGAGCTGTTTTTT.

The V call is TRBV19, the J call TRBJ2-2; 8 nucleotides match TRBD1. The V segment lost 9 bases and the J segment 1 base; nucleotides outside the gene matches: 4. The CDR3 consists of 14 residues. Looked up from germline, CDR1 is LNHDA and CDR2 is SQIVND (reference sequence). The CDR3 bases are TGTGCCAGCGGACAGGGAGGGAACACCGGGGAGCTGTTTTTT. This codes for CASGQGGNTGELFF.

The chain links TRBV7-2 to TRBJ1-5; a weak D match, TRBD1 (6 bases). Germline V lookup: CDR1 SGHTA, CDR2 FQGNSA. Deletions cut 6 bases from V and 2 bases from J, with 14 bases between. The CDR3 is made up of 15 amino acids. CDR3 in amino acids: CASSYRVGGNQPQHF. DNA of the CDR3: TGTGCCAGCAGTTACAGGGTTGGAGGCAATCAGCCCCAGCATTTT.

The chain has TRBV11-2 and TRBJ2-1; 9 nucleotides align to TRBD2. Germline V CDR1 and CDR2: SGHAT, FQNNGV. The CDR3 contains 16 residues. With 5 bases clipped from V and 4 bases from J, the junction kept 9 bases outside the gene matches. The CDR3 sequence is CASSTLAGMGYNEQFF. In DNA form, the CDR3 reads TGTGCCAGCAGCACGCTAGCGGGAATGGGGTACAATGAGCAGTTCTTC. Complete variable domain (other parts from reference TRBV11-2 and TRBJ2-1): EAGVAQSPRYKIIEKRQSVAFWCNPISGHATLYWYQQILGQGPKLLIQFQNNGVVDDSQLPKDRFSAERLKGVDSTLKIQPAKLEDSAVYLCASSTLAGMGYNEQFFGPGTRLTVL.

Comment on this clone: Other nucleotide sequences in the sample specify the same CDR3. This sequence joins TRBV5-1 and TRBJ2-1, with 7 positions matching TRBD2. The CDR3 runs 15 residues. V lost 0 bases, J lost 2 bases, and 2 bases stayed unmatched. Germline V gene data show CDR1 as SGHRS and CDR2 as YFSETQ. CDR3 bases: TGCGCCAGCAGCTTGGCGGGGGGAACCTACAATGAGCAGTTCTTC. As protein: CASSLAGGTYNEQFF.

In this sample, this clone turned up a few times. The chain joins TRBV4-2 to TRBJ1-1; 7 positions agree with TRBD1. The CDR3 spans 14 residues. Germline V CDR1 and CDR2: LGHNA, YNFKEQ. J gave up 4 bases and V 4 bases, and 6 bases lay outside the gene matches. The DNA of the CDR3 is TGTGCCAGCAGCCTGGGGACAGTTAGCACTGAAGCTTTCTTT. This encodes CASSLGTVSTEAFF.

The CDR3 DNA reads as TGTGCCAGTAGTATAGTCAGCGGGGGTTTCTACGAGCAGTACTTC. This encodes CASSIVSGGFYEQYF. The V gene is TRBV19, the J gene TRBJ2-7; TRBD2 agrees at 8 bases. Unmatched junction bases numbered 5, after V lost 1 base and J lost 3 bases. Germline-derived CDR1 and CDR2 are LNHDA and SQIVND (reference sequence). The CDR3 loop spans 15 amino acids.

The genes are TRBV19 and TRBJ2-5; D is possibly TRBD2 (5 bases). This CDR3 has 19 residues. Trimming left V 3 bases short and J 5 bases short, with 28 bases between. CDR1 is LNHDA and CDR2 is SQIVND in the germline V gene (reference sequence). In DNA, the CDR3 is TGTGCCAGTAGTATCTCTTCGGGATCCACTTCCTTCGGGTTGGAGACCCAGTACTTC. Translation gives CASSISSGSTSFGLETQYF.

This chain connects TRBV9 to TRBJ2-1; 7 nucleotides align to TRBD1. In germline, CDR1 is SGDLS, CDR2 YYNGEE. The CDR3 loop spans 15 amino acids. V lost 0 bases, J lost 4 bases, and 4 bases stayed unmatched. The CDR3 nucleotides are TGTGCCAGCAGCGTAGTGCCAGGGGGATACAATGAGCAGTTCTTC. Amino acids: CASSVVPGGYNEQFF.

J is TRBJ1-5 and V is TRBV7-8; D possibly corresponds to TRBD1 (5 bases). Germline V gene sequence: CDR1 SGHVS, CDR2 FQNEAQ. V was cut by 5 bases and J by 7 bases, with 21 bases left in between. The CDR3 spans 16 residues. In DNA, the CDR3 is TGTGCCAGCAGCCCAGGCCCCAACAGGCGAGAGCAGCCCCAGCATTTT. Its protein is CASSPGPNRREQPQHF.